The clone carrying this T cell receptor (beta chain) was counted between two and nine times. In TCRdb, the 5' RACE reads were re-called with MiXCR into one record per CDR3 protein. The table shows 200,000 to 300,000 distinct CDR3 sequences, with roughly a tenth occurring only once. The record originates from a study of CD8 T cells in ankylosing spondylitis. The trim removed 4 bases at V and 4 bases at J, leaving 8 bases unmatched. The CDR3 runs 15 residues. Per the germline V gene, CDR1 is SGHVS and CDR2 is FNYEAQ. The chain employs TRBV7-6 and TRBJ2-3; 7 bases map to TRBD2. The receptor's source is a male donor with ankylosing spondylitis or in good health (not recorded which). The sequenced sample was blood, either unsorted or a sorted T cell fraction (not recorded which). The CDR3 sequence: CASSSAGISADTQYF. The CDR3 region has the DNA TGTGCCAGCAGCTCAGCGGGAATCAGTGCAGATACGCAGTATTTT.